Following are 21 T cell receptor beta chains from one sample sequenced in a study of CD8 T cells in ankylosing spondylitis. Whole-study findings and limits: Made up of roughly 8 highly homologous variants, a TCR beta motif appeared characteristic of ankylosing spondylitis blood.

No antigen is known for these receptors. TCRdb analysed the 5' RACE reads with MiXCR anew, one entry per CDR3 protein. The sample holds approximately 400,000 distinct CDR3 sequences, under 20% seen once. Sequenced: blood, either unsorted or a sorted T cell fraction (not recorded which). All receptors derive from a male donor with ankylosing spondylitis.

The CDR3 DNA reads as TGTGCCAGCGGCCGTGGTTCGGAGACCCAGTACTTC. It is translated as CASGRGSETQYF. The chain carries TRBV7-9 and TRBJ2-5; D not resolved. This CDR3 has 12 amino acids. Looked up from germline, CDR1 is SEHNR and CDR2 is FQNEAQ (reference sequence). The V gene lost 8 bases and the J gene lost 5 bases, with 12 bases spanning the gap.

The chain joins TRBV7-8 to TRBJ2-1; the D gene is possibly TRBD2 (5 bases). The CDR3 sequence is 17 residues long. Per germline, CDR1 SGHVS and CDR2 FQNEAQ. With 5 bases removed from V and 2 bases from J, the gap between germline ends came to 19 bases. The CDR3 protein is CASSLSLPGFTYNEQFF. The CDR3 DNA reads TGTGCCAGCAGCCTCTCATTACCGGGGTTCACCTACAATGAGCAGTTCTTC. Drawing the rest from reference TRBV7-8 and TRBJ2-1, the complete variable domain is GAGVSQSPRYKVAKRGQDVALRCDPISGHVSLFWYQQALGQGPEFLTYFQNEAQLDKSGLPSDRFFAERPEGSVSTLKIQRTQQEDSAVYLCASSLSLPGFTYNEQFFGPGTRLTVL.

The chain is built from TRBV4-2 and TRBJ2-5; 11 bases fit TRBD1. The CDR3 is 16 amino acids. With 4 bases clipped from V and 1 base from J, the junction kept 5 bases outside the gene matches. Germline assignment: CDR1 LGHNA and CDR2 YNFKEQ. The CDR3, as DNA: TGTGCCAGCAGCCGGGGACAGGGGGGTATCCAAGAGACCCAGTACTTC. Translated: CASSRGQGGIQETQYF.

This CDR3 is CASSLAPGTSGRRTDTQYF. DNA for the CDR3: TGTGCCAGCAGCTTAGCCCCCGGGACTAGCGGGAGAAGAACAGATACGCAGTATTTT. The V and J genes are TRBV7-2 and TRBJ2-3; 14 bases are a match to TRBD2. Germline V gene lookup returns CDR1 SGHTA and CDR2 FQGNSA. CDR3 length: 19 residues. The ends lost 0 bases at V and 3 bases at J; junction bases unmatched: 8. The full variable domain, rest sourced from reference TRBV7-2 and TRBJ2-3, is GAGVSQSPSNKVTEKGKDVELRCDPISGHTALYWYRQSLGQGLEFLIYFQGNSAPDKSGLPSDRFSAERTGGSVSTLTIQRTQQEDSAVYLCASSLAPGTSGRRTDTQYFGPGTRLTVL.

This clonotype was counted between two and nine times. The rearrangement links TRBV15 to TRBJ2-1, with 11 bases that match TRBD2. CDR1 is LNHNV, CDR2 YYDKDF, per germline (reference sequence). V trimming: 1 base; J trimming: 5 bases; junction bases outside the gene matches: 1. The CDR3 consists of 15 residues. The CDR3 coding sequence is TGTGCCACCAGCAGAGGACTAGCGGGAAACAATGAGCAGTTCTTC. It yields the protein CATSRGLAGNNEQFF.

In this sample, this clonotype turned up once. The rearrangement joins TRBV12-3 or TRBV12-4 to TRBJ2-7; TRBD2 is a possible D gene (5 bases). Trimming took off 2 bases at V and 6 bases at J, with 14 bases between the two ends. This CDR3 has 14 amino acids. CDR3 amino acids: CASSLLPSLSEQYF. In DNA form, the CDR3 reads TGTGCCAGCAGTTTATTGCCTAGCTTATCCGAGCAGTACTTC.

The chain carries TRBV18 and TRBJ2-2; D is ambiguous. The germline V gene encodes CDR1 KGHSH and CDR2 LQKENI. V lost 2 bases to trimming and J lost 3 bases, with 7 bases between them. The CDR3 loop spans 14 amino acids. The CDR3: CASSPRSDTGELFF. The CDR3 nucleotides read TGTGCCAGCTCACCAAGGTCCGACACCGGGGAGCTGTTTTTT.

This clonotype turned up a few times. This chain uses TRBV5-1 with TRBJ1-1; no firm D call. With 5 bases removed from V and 4 bases from J, the gap between germline ends came to 18 bases. The CDR3 loop spans 15 amino acids. The germline CDR1 and CDR2 sequences are SGHRS and YFSETQ. The CDR3 region is CASSRLDGRTTEAFF. CDR3 nucleotides: TGCGCCAGCAGTCGTTTGGACGGTCGGACCACTGAAGCTTTCTTT. Looking up the rest from reference TRBV5-1 and TRBJ1-1 gives the full variable domain: KAGVTQTPRYLIKTRGQQVTLSCSPISGHRSVSWYQQTPGQGLQFLFEYFSETQRNKGNFPGRFSGRQFSNSRSEMNVSTLELGDSALYLCASSRLDGRTTEAFFGQGTRLTVV.

The gene calls are TRBV9 and TRBJ1-3; D unresolved. The V end was cut by 0 bases, the J end by 0 bases, with 13 bases between. CDR3 size: 17 residues. Germline CDR1 and CDR2: SGDLS and YYNGEE. The CDR3 sequence: CASSVDTLMDSGNTIYF. CDR3 DNA: TGTGCCAGCAGCGTAGATACTCTCATGGACTCTGGAAACACCATATATTTT.

This clonotype was recorded a few times. V and J are TRBV5-1 and TRBJ2-7; perhaps TRBD2 as D (6 bases). In germline, CDR1 is SGHRS, CDR2 YFSETQ. V lost 0 bases to trimming and J lost 3 bases, with 10 bases between them. There are 14 residues in the CDR3. Written as DNA, the CDR3 is TGCGCCAGCAGCTTGGCCAGCGGGCACTACGAGCAGTACTTC. Translating it yields CASSLASGHYEQYF.

In its sample, this clonotype was seen a few times. V and J are TRBV25-1 and TRBJ2-2; 8 bases line up with TRBD1. The germline V gene encodes CDR1 MGHDK and CDR2 SYGVNS. V lost 3 bases to trimming and J lost 4 bases; unmatched junction nucleotides: 10. CDR3 length equals 17 residues. The DNA of the CDR3 is TGTGCCAGCAGTGACCTATCAGGGGGCGGACGCACCGGGGAGCTGTTTTTT. Its translation: CASSDLSGGGRTGELFF.

The CDR3 reads CASSLRAGGDQPQHF. The CDR3 coding sequence is TGTGCCAGCAGTTTACGGGCGGGGGGGGATCAGCCCCAGCATTTT. The chain links TRBV28 to TRBJ1-5; D may be TRBD1 (5 bases). Trimming removed 2 bases from V and 5 bases from J, with 13 bases in between. CDR3 length equals 15 residues. CDR1 is MDHEN and CDR2 is SYDVKM in the germline V gene.

This clonotype was seen only a few times. CDR3 in amino acids: CSASNSRKKLFF. In DNA form, the CDR3 reads TGCAGTGCTAGCAATAGTCGAAAAAAACTGTTTTTT. V and J are TRBV20-1 and TRBJ1-4; D is undetermined. Germline CDR1 is DFQATT and CDR2 is SNEGSKA (reference sequence). The CDR3 totals 12 residues. V lost 3 bases and J 9 bases, leaving 11 bases between the germline ends.

The CDR3 DNA reads TGCGCCAGCAGCTTGGACAGGCTAAATTCACCCCTCCACTTT. Encoded protein: CASSLDRLNSPLHF. The chain joins TRBV5-1 to TRBJ1-6; D is perhaps TRBD1 (5 bases). V was cut by 0 bases and J by 7 bases, with 8 bases left in between. The CDR3 loop spans 14 amino acids. The germline CDR1 and CDR2 sequences are SGHRS and YFSETQ.

The sample holds a few counts of this clonotype. The V gene is TRBV6-1, the J gene TRBJ2-7, with D possibly matching TRBD1 (6 bases). Trimming left V 4 bases short and J 0 bases short, with 10 bases between. Germline CDR1 MNHNS, CDR2 SASEGT. The CDR3 has 14 amino acids. DNA of the CDR3: TGTGCCAGCAGTGCCGGGACATTCTCCTACGAGCAGTACTTC. This translates into CASSAGTFSYEQYF.

This chain links TRBV5-6 with TRBJ2-7; D not certain. Per the germline V gene, CDR1 is SGHDT and CDR2 is YYEEEE. Trimming removed 1 base from V and 3 bases from J, with 14 bases in between. The CDR3 has 15 amino acids. The CDR3, as DNA: TGTGCCAGCAGCTTGCGCTGGCGGAGCCGCTACGAGCAGTACTTC. Its translation is CASSLRWRSRYEQYF.

This clonotype was counted between two and nine times. The rearrangement joins TRBV15 to TRBJ2-7; D gene unclear. Deletions cut 0 bases from V and 5 bases from J, with 8 bases between. The germline gives CDR1 LNHNV, CDR2 YYDKDF (reference sequence). This CDR3 comprises 13 residues. The CDR3 coding sequence is TGTGCCACCAGCAGAGATCCGGGTGACGAGCAGTACTTC. Translation gives CATSRDPGDEQYF.

J is TRBJ2-5 and V is TRBV15, with D perhaps being TRBD1 or TRBD2 (5 bases each). There are 15 residues in the CDR3. The germline V gene encodes CDR1 LNHNV and CDR2 YYDKDF (reference sequence). The V gene lost 1 base and the J gene lost 9 bases, with 18 bases spanning the gap. The CDR3 loop reads CATSRGTIVEGSQYF. The CDR3, as DNA: TGTGCCACCAGCAGAGGGACGATAGTAGAGGGGTCCCAGTACTTC. The whole variable domain, filled in from reference TRBV15 and TRBJ2-5, reads DAMVIQNPRYQVTQFGKPVTLSCSQTLNHNVMYWYQQKSSQAPKLLFHYYDKDFNNEADTPDNFQSRRPNTSFCFLDIRSPGLGDTAMYLCATSRGTIVEGSQYFGPGTRLLVL.

In this sample, this clonotype turned up a few times. The rearrangement joins TRBV5-1 to TRBJ2-7; no clear D. Germline assignment: CDR1 SGHRS and CDR2 YFSETQ. The CDR3 loop spans 15 amino acids. V dropped 3 bases and J dropped 4 bases, with 17 bases sitting between them. In DNA, the CDR3 is TGCGCCAGCAGCTCCCCGACGGGCCCCACTTACGAGCAGTACTTC. As protein: CASSSPTGPTYEQYF.

The gene calls are TRBV20-1 and TRBJ2-1; 9 bases match TRBD2. V lost 3 bases, J lost 9 bases, and 9 bases stayed unmatched. The CDR3 has 14 amino acids. CDR1 is DFQATT and CDR2 is SNEGSKA in the germline V gene (reference sequence). The DNA of the CDR3 is TGCAGTGCTAGTAGGGCGGGGGGGCCGAGTGAGCAGTTCTTC. Translation: CSASRAGGPSEQFF.

In its sample, this clonotype was seen many times. The V and J genes are TRBV3-1 and TRBJ1-1; D is undetermined. CDR1 is LGHDT, CDR2 YNNKEL, per germline (reference sequence). CDR3 size: 13 residues. V dropped 4 bases and J dropped 5 bases, with 11 bases sitting between them. The CDR3 protein is CASSPSLRTEAFF. In DNA form, the CDR3 reads TGTGCCAGCAGCCCCTCACTGAGGACTGAAGCTTTCTTT.